The 27 T cell receptor beta chains reported below all come from one sample, sequenced in a study of T cell repertoires in cytomegalovirus infection (dated by TCRdb to the late 2010s). No antigen has been identified for these receptors. Reading the label with the study, this specimen's treatment or condition is: in vitro stimulation with specific CMV peptide epitopes to enrich CMV-specific T cells. The instrument given in TCRdb is Illumina HiSeq 1500. Using fastp trimming at Q25 and MiXCR clonotype assembly, TCRdb reanalyzed the public sequencing data and kept in-frame beta chains. Under each unique CDR3 protein, matching rows form one entry showing the most common genes and DNA. This sample gives about 270,000 distinct CDR3 sequences in total; around 20% of them show up just once. Of the sample, around 20% falls within the top ten clones. The sample was cultured PBMCs, taken from culture after CMV antigen stimulation. All receptors derive from a human donor in good health (CMV status not recorded). Some clones in this sample may be carry-over from other donors' samples.

This clonotype was observed at least ten times. CDR3 DNA: TGTGCCAGCAATCCACGACGGCGGAACACTGAAGCTTTCTTT. Translating it yields CASNPRRRNTEAFF. The V call is TRBV6-2 or TRBV6-3, the J call TRBJ1-1; D is ambiguous. The germline V gene has CDR1 MNHEY and CDR2 SVGEGT. Trimming shortened V by 7 bases and J by 1 base, and 13 bases separated the two germline ends. The CDR3 contains 14 residues.

There are many counts of this clonotype. J is TRBJ2-7 and V is TRBV7-6; D gene ambiguous. CDR1 and CDR2 from the germline V gene are SGHVS and FNYEAQ. Trimming shortened V by 4 bases and J by 2 bases, and 15 bases separated the two germline ends. This CDR3 is built from 15 residues. CDR3 region: CASSYKLGPTYEQYF. The CDR3 nucleotides are TGTGCCAGCAGCTACAAACTCGGTCCTACCTACGAGCAGTACTTC.

This clonotype was recorded at least ten times. The genes are TRBV7-9 and TRBJ2-1; 12 bases align to TRBD2. Trimming at V came to 5 bases and at J to 4 bases, leaving 12 bases not matched to a gene. This CDR3 region has 18 residues. Germline assignment: CDR1 SEHNR and CDR2 FQNEAQ (reference sequence). DNA of the CDR3: TGTGCCAGCAGCGCCCCCCTTACTAGCGGGAGGAAGTACAATGAGCAGTTCTTC. Translation: CASSAPLTSGRKYNEQFF.

This clonotype was counted ten times or more. The chain is built from TRBV7-2 and TRBJ1-2, with 8 bases fitting TRBD1. The trim removed 5 bases at V and 4 bases at J, leaving 12 bases unmatched. This CDR3 is built from 16 residues. Germline CDR1 is SGHTA and CDR2 is FQGNSA. CDR3 bases: TGTGCCAGCAGCCCGAGGGGGACAGGATTCGCCTATGGCTACACCTTC. As protein: CASSPRGTGFAYGYTF.

The chain uses TRBV6-1 and TRBJ2-1; 7 nucleotides align to TRBD2. CDR3 size: 14 residues. V lost 5 bases and J lost 2; bases outside the gene matches: 3. The germline CDR1 and CDR2 sequences are MNHNS and SASEGT. The CDR3 loop is CASSRAGTYNEQFF. For the CDR3, the DNA is TGTGCCAGCAGTCGAGCGGGGACCTACAATGAGCAGTTCTTC.

This clonotype was detected only a few times. The chain joins TRBV10-3 to TRBJ1-1; D is unclear. This CDR3 has 11 residues. Germline V gene lookup returns CDR1 ENHRY and CDR2 SYGVKD. V was cut by 6 bases and J by 8 bases, with 10 bases left in between. The CDR3 coding sequence is TGTGCCATCAGGGATCTTGCGGAAGCTTTCTTT. It codes for CAIRDLAEAFF.

The chain is built from TRBV11-2 and TRBJ2-5; TRBD2 aligns across 8 bases. CDR3 length equals 15 residues. In germline, CDR1 is SGHAT, CDR2 FQNNGV. V dropped 1 base and J dropped 5; count of bases not matched to a gene: 6. CDR3: CASSLGTSFWETQYF. The CDR3 DNA follows: TGTGCCAGCAGCTTAGGGACTAGCTTCTGGGAGACCCAGTACTTC. Variable domain in full (rest from reference TRBV11-2 and TRBJ2-5): EAGVAQSPRYKIIEKRQSVAFWCNPISGHATLYWYQQILGQGPKLLIQFQNNGVVDDSQLPKDRFSAERLKGVDSTLKIQPAKLEDSAVYLCASSLGTSFWETQYFGPGTRLLVL.

This clonotype was seen at least ten times. The chain carries TRBV6-5 and TRBJ2-1; 8 positions match TRBD1. This CDR3 comprises 15 residues. Looked up from germline, CDR1 is MNHEY and CDR2 is SVGAGI. With 7 bases clipped from V and 8 bases from J, the junction kept 13 bases outside the gene matches. The chain's CDR3 is CASTPSTGAIHEQFF. CDR3 sequence (DNA): TGTGCCAGCACCCCTTCGACAGGGGCTATCCATGAGCAGTTCTTC.

The rearrangement joins TRBV5-5 to TRBJ1-2; D not resolved. Germline CDR1 is SGHKS and CDR2 is YYEKEE (reference sequence). The germline V and J ends were trimmed by 3 bases and 4 bases, with 16 bases remaining between them. This CDR3 contains 15 residues. The CDR3 is CASSYGPLQTYGYTF. CDR3 in DNA: TGTGCCAGCAGCTATGGACCGTTACAAACCTATGGCTACACCTTC.

This chain connects TRBV2 to TRBJ2-4; D not resolved. The germline V and J ends were trimmed by 3 bases and 0 bases, with 6 bases remaining between them. The germline gives CDR1 SNHLY, CDR2 FYNNEI. The CDR3 consists of 14 residues. CDR3 residues: CASSEALAKNIQYF. The CDR3 bases are TGTGCCAGCAGTGAGGCCCTAGCCAAAAACATTCAGTACTTC.

The chain has TRBV12-5 and TRBJ1-5, with unresolved D. Trimming took 2 bases from V and 5 from J, leaving 7 bases between them. The CDR3 loop spans 13 amino acids. The germline V gene encodes CDR1 LGHNT and CDR2 FRNRAP. The CDR3 sequence: CASGLREDQPQHF. DNA for the CDR3: TGTGCTAGTGGTTTGCGGGAGGATCAGCCCCAGCATTTT.

This clonotype was seen repeatedly, ten times or more. V and J are TRBV11-2 and TRBJ2-5; no clear D gene. The CDR3 loop spans 13 amino acids. CDR1 and CDR2 (germline): SGHAT, FQNNGV. V was shortened by 0 bases and J by 4 bases, with 6 bases between the two germline ends. The CDR3 sequence: CASSLDHSETQYF. The CDR3 coding sequence is TGTGCCAGCAGCTTAGACCACTCAGAGACCCAGTACTTC.

V usage is TRBV6-2 or TRBV6-3 and J usage is TRBJ2-1; 8 bases align to TRBD2. This CDR3 spans 13 amino acids. Germline assignment: CDR1 MNHEY and CDR2 SVGEGT. V gave up 5 bases and J gave up 9 bases; unmatched junction bases: 6. The CDR3 nucleotides read TGTGCCAGCAGTAAGCGGGAGTGGGTTGAGCAGTTCTTC. Encoded protein: CASSKREWVEQFF.

This sequence joins TRBV20-1 and TRBJ1-2, with no clear D. The ends were cut back, 5 bases at V and 8 bases at J, with 18 bases in the middle. The germline V gene has CDR1 DFQATT and CDR2 SNEGSKA (reference sequence). This CDR3 is 13 amino acids long. As DNA, the CDR3 is TGCAGTGCTCCCCCCCCCGGGATGGGAGGCTACACCTTC. It encodes CSAPPPGMGGYTF.

The genes are TRBV12-3 or TRBV12-4 and TRBJ2-5; D not certain. The CDR3 has 13 amino acids. V lost 4 bases, J lost 3 bases, and 9 bases lay in between. CDR3 sequence reads: CASSWFLEETQYF. DNA of the CDR3: TGTGCCAGCAGTTGGTTTTTGGAAGAGACCCAGTACTTC.

This clonotype was detected a few times. The chain uses TRBV10-3 and TRBJ2-1; 12 nucleotides match TRBD2. The V and J ends lost 2 bases and 5 bases, in that order; junction bases with no gene match: 4. The length of the CDR3 is 16 residues. Germline V CDR1 and CDR2: ENHRY, SYGVKD. The CDR3 here is CAISEPSGRVDNEQFF. The CDR3 nucleotides read TGTGCCATCAGTGAGCCTAGCGGGAGGGTCGACAATGAGCAGTTCTTC.

The chain recombines TRBV20-1 with TRBJ1-2, with 8 bases that match TRBD1. V lost 0 bases to trimming and J lost 4 bases; unmatched junction nucleotides: 10. This CDR3 comprises 16 residues. Germline V gives CDR1 DFQATT, CDR2 SNEGSKA (reference sequence). This CDR3 is CSARDRRGRDIYGYTF. The CDR3 nucleotides are TGCAGTGCTAGAGATCGCAGGGGGCGCGATATCTATGGCTACACCTTC.

This clonotype was observed a few times. The chain uses TRBV19 and TRBJ2-1, with a weak D call TRBD2 (7 bases). The CDR3 has 15 amino acids. The V end lost 7 bases, the J end lost 10 bases, and 23 bases lay between the germline ends. CDR1 and CDR2 (germline): LNHDA, SQIVND (reference sequence). The CDR3 loop reads CASMGAGALPEEQFF. The CDR3 nucleotides read TGTGCCAGTATGGGGGCGGGAGCCCTCCCGGAAGAGCAGTTCTTC.

The rearrangement joins TRBV7-2 to TRBJ2-2; D might be TRBD2 (5 bases). The length of the CDR3 is 14 residues. From germline, CDR1 is SGHTA and CDR2 FQGNSA. Trimming stripped 4 bases from V and 6 bases from J, with 12 bases between. CDR3 loop: CASSSRLRAGELFF. CDR3 coding DNA: TGTGCCAGCAGCTCCCGGTTGCGGGCCGGGGAGCTGTTTTTT.

This chain joins TRBV7-1 and TRBJ2-2; no definite D call. TRBV7-1 is annotated as an ORF whose role is uncertain. The V gene lost 5 bases and the J gene lost 9 bases, with 13 bases spanning the gap. The CDR3 covers 13 residues. Written as DNA, the CDR3 is TGTGCCAGCAGCCCCCACCCGGATTGGGAGCTGTTTTTT. It encodes CASSPHPDWELFF.

This chain links TRBV4-3 with TRBJ2-7; 7 bases are shared with TRBD2. Germline V lookup: CDR1 LGHNA, CDR2 YSLEER. The CDR3 extends over 14 amino acids. J was trimmed by 6 bases and V by 3 bases; bases with no gene match: 8. The CDR3 protein is CASSQVAGLGEQYF. CDR3 nucleotide sequence: TGCGCCAGCAGCCAGGTAGCGGGTCTAGGCGAGCAGTACTTC.

In this sample, this clonotype turned up many times. V usage is TRBV7-2 and J usage is TRBJ2-3, with a possible D match to TRBD2 (6 bases). CDR3 length equals 16 residues. CDR1 and CDR2 (germline): SGHTA, FQGNSA. Trimming cost V 5 bases and J 5 bases, with 20 bases left between them. The CDR3 DNA sequence: TGTGCCAGCAGCCCTTCACGTTTGGGAGGTGAAGATACGCAGTATTTT. Encoded protein: CASSPSRLGGEDTQYF.

The rearrangement uses TRBV9 and TRBJ1-2; tentative D call: TRBD1 (5 bases). The CDR3 runs 17 residues. V was shortened by 4 bases and J by 1 base, with 20 bases between the two germline ends. Per the germline V gene, CDR1 is SGDLS and CDR2 is YYNGEE. In DNA, the CDR3 is TGTGCCAGCAGCCCAACATCGGGGGAGGCTCGTAACTATGGCTACACCTTC. Protein: CASSPTSGEARNYGYTF. Full variable domain (outside the CDR3, taken from reference TRBV9 and TRBJ1-2): DSGVTQTPKHLITATGQRVTLRCSPRSGDLSVYWYQQSLDQGLQFLIQYYNGEERAKGNILERFSAQQFPDLHSELNLSSLELGDSALYFCASSPTSGEARNYGYTFGSGTRLTVV.

The chain joins TRBV29-1 to TRBJ1-1; possible D gene TRBD1, 5 bases. Germline CDR1 is SQVTM and CDR2 is ANQGSEA. The CDR3 extends over 14 amino acids. Trimming took 2 bases from V and 0 from J, leaving 10 bases between them. In DNA, the CDR3 is TGCAGCGTTGAAAGGCCAGGGTTGAACACTGAAGCTTTCTTT. Residues: CSVERPGLNTEAFF.

This clonotype has just a few counts. This chain joins TRBV11-3 and TRBJ2-2, with D uncertain. Looked up from germline, CDR1 is SGHNT and CDR2 is YENEEA. The ends were cut back, 0 bases at V and 7 bases at J, with 12 bases in the middle. This CDR3 contains 15 residues. This CDR3 is CASSLDLRASGELFF. The CDR3 DNA reads as TGTGCCAGCAGCTTAGATCTAAGGGCGAGCGGGGAGCTGTTTTTT.

The chain employs TRBV5-1 and TRBJ2-2, with 7 bases lining up with TRBD2. The germline V gene has CDR1 SGHRS and CDR2 YFSETQ. J gave up 2 bases and V 0 bases, and 4 bases lay outside the gene matches. The CDR3 has 16 residues. Written as DNA, the CDR3 is TGCGCCAGCAGCTTGGGTCCTAGCGGAAACACCGGGGAGCTGTTTTTT. It specifies CASSLGPSGNTGELFF.

This clonotype was counted between two and nine times. The J gene is TRBJ1-1, the V gene TRBV6-1, with 10 nucleotides matching TRBD1. CDR1 is MNHNS and CDR2 is SASEGT in the germline V gene. The CDR3 contains 12 residues. With 6 bases clipped from V and 10 bases from J, the junction kept 5 bases outside the gene matches. CDR3 sequence: CASSQDRGRAFF. CDR3 nucleotides: TGTGCCAGCAGCCAAGACAGGGGGCGAGCTTTCTTT.